This TCR beta chain was identified in a study of blood T cell repertoires in COVID-19. The wider study: COVID-19 samples collected from the United States, Italy and Spain covered acute and convalescent phases. PBMCs, B-cell-depleted T cells, or T cells provided the cDNA or gDNA that made up the material.

Methods used by the authors: Researchers report that nucleated cell counts were estimated from reference gene primer amplification. Profiling relied on immunoSEQ multiplex PCR, and the TCRdb table lists in-frame clones only, not all of them. From that table come the V and J calls and clone size; the DNA was used to work out D and trimming. Of fewer than 250,000 clones listed, around 80% are singletons. Germline V gives CDR1 MNHEY, CDR2 SMNVEV (reference sequence). The CDR3 is 17 amino acids. Trimming cost V 0 bases and J 0 bases, with 9 bases left between them. The sample was peripheral blood. This receptor was taken from a woman aged 50 to 65 with acute or convalescent COVID-19. The rearrangement joins TRBV27 to TRBJ2-6, with D possibly being TRBD1 (5 bases). CDR3: CASSLSGLPSGANVLTF. CDR3 in DNA: TGTGCCAGCAGTTTATCGGGGCTCCCCTCTGGGGCCAACGTCCTGACTTTC.